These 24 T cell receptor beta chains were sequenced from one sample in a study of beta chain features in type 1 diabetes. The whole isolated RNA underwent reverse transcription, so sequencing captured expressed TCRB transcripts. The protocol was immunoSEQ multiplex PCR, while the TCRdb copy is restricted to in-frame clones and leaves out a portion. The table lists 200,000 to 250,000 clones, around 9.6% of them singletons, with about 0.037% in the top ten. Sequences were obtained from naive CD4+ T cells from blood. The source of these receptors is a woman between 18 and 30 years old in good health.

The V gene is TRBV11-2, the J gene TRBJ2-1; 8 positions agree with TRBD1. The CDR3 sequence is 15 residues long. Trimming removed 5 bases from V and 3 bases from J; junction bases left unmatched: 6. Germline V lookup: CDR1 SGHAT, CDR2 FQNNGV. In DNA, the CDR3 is TGTGCCAGCAGCGGCCGGGACAGGAGCTACAATGAGCAGTTCTTC. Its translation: CASSGRDRSYNEQFF.

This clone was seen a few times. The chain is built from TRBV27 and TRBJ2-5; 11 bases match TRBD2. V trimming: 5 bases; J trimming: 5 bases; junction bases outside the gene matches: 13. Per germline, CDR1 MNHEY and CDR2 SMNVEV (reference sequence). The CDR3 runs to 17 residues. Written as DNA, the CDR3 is TGTGCCAGCAGTCCACGGACTAGCGGGCATATCGGCGAGACCCAGTACTTC. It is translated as CASSPRTSGHIGETQYF.

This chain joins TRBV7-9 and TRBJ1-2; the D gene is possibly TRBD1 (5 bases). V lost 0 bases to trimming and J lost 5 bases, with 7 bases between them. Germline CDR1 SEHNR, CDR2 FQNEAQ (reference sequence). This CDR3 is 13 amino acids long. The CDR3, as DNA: TGTGCCAGCAGCTTAGCGCAGGGATATGGCTACACCTTC. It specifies CASSLAQGYGYTF.

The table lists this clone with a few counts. The chain's CDR3 is CASSFSRGWESPLHF. CDR3 bases: TGTGCCAGCAGCTTTAGCCGGGGGTGGGAGTCACCCCTCCACTTT. V is TRBV5-4 and J is TRBJ1-6, with D perhaps TRBD1 (5 bases). This CDR3 has 15 residues. V lost 2 bases to trimming and J lost 10 bases, with 16 bases between them. From germline, CDR1 is SGHNT and CDR2 YYREEE (reference sequence).

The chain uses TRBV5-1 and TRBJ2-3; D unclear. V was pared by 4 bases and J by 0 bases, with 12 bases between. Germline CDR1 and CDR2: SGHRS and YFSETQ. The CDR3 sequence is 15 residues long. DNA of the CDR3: TGCGCCAGCAGCGTAGGAGTGCCTAGCACAGATACGCAGTATTTT. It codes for CASSVGVPSTDTQYF.

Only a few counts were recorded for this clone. CDR3 protein: CASSLIGTGSGNFNEQFF. CDR3 coding DNA: TGCGCCAGCAGCTTGATAGGGACAGGGAGTGGCAATTTCAATGAGCAGTTCTTC. This rearrangement joins TRBV5-1 to TRBJ2-1, with 9 bases identical to TRBD1. V trimming: 1 base; J trimming: 6 bases; junction bases outside the gene matches: 14. CDR1 and CDR2 from the germline V gene are SGHRS and YFSETQ. The CDR3 extends over 18 amino acids.

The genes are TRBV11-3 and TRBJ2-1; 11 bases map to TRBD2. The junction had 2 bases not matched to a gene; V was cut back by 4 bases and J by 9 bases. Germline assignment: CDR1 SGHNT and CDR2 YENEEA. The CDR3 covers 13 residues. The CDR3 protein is CASSSSGGTEQFF. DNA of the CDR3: TGTGCCAGCAGCTCTAGCGGGGGGACTGAGCAGTTCTTC.

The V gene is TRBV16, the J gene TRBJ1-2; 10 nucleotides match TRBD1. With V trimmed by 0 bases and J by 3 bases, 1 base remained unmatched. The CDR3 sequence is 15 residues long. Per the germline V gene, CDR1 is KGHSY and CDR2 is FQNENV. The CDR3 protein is CASSQSGQGYYGYTF. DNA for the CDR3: TGTGCCAGCAGCCAATCGGGACAGGGGTACTATGGCTACACCTTC.

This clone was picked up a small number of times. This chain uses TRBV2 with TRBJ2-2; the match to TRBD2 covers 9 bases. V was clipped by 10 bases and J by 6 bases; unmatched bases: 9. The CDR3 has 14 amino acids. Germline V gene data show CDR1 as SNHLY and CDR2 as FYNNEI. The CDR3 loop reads CATHSGRGPGELFF. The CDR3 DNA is TGTGCCACCCATAGCGGGAGAGGGCCCGGGGAGCTGTTTTTT. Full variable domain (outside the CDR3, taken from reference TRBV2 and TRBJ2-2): EPEVTQTPSHQVTQMGQEVILRCVPISNHLYFYWYRQILGQKVEFLVSFYNNEISEKSEIFDDQFSVERPDGSNFTLKIRSTKLEDSAMYFCATHSGRGPGELFFGEGSRLTVL.

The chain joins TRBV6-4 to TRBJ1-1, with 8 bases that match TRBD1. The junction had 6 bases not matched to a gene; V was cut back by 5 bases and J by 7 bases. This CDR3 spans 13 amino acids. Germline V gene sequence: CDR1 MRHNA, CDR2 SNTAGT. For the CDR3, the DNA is TGTGCCAGCAGTCAGACAGGGGTCAGTGAAGCTTTCTTT. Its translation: CASSQTGVSEAFF.

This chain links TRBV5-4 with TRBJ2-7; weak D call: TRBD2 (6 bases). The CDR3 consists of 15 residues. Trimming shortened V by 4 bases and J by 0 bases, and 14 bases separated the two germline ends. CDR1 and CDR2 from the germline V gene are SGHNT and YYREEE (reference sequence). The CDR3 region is CASSRTAGISYEQYF. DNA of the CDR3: TGTGCCAGCAGCCGTACGGCGGGGATCTCCTACGAGCAGTACTTC. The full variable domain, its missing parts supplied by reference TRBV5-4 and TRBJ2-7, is ETGVTQSPTHLIKTRGQQVTLRCSSQSGHNTVSWYQQALGQGPQFIFQYYREEENGRGNFPPRFSGLQFPNYSSELNVNALELDDSALYLCASSRTAGISYEQYFGPGTRLTVT.

CDR3 amino acids: CASSKGTYQETQYF. As DNA, the CDR3 is TGTGCCAGCAGCAAAGGGACTTACCAAGAGACCCAGTACTTC. The chain recombines TRBV2 with TRBJ2-5, with D possibly being TRBD2 (6 bases). With 6 bases removed from V and 0 bases from J, the gap between germline ends came to 11 bases. This CDR3 has 14 amino acids. Looked up from germline, CDR1 is SNHLY and CDR2 is FYNNEI.

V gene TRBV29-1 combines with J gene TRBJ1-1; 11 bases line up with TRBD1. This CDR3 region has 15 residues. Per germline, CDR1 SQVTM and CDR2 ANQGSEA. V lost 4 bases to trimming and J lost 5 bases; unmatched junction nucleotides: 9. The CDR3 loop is CSVVKGTGGGTEAFF. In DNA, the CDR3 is TGCAGCGTTGTTAAAGGGACAGGGGGTGGGACTGAAGCTTTCTTT.

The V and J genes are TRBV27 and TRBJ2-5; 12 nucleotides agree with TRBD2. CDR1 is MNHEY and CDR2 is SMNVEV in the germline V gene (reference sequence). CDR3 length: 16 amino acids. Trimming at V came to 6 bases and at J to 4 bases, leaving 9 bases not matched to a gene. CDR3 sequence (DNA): TGTGCCAGCAGCTCTCTTAGGACTAGCGGGGTAGAGACCCAGTACTTC. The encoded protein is CASSSLRTSGVETQYF.

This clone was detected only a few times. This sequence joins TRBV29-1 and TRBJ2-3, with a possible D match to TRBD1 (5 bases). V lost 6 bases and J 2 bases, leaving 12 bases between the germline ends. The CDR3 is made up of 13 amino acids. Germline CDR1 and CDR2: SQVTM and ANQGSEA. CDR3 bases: TGCAGCGTCGGCTCGACAGTCACAGATACGCAGTATTTT. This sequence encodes CSVGSTVTDTQYF.

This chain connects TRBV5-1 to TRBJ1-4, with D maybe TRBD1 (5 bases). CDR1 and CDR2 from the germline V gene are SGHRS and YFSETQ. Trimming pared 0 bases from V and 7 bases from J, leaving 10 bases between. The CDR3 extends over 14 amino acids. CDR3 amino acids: CASSLEGFGEKLFF. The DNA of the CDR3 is TGCGCCAGCAGCTTGGAGGGGTTCGGTGAAAAACTGTTTTTT.

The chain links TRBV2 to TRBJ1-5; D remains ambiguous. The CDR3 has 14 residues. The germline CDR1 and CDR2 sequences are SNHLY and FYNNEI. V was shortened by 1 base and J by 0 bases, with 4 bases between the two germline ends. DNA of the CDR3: TGTGCCAGCAGTGAAGTCTATAGCAATCAGCCCCAGCATTTT. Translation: CASSEVYSNQPQHF.

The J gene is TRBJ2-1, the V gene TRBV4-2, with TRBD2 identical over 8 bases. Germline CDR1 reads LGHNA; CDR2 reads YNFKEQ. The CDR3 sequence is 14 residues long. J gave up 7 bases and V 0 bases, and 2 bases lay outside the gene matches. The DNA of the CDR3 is TGTGCCAGCAGCCAAGAGCCTAGCGGGAATGAGCAGTTCTTC. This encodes CASSQEPSGNEQFF.

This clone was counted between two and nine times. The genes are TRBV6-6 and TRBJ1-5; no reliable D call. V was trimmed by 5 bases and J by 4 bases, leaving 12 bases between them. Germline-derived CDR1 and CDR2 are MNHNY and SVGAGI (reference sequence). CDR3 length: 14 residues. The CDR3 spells CASSRTEGNQPQHF. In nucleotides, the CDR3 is TGTGCCAGCAGTCGTACAGAGGGTAATCAGCCCCAGCATTTT.

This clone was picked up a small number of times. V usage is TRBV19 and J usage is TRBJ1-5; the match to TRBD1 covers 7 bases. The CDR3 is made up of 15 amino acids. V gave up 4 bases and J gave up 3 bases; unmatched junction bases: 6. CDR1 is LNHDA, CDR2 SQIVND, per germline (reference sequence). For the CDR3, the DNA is TGTGCCAGTAGTACCCCGGGACAGCACAATCAGCCCCAGCATTTT. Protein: CASSTPGQHNQPQHF.

The CDR3 bases are TGCGCCAGCAGCTTGAGCAGCGGGGGTTTTGAGCAGTTCTTC. Translation: CASSLSSGGFEQFF. The chain employs TRBV5-1 and TRBJ2-1, with 8 bases lining up with TRBD2. Germline V gene lookup returns CDR1 SGHRS and CDR2 YFSETQ. V gave up 1 base and J gave up 9 bases; unmatched junction bases: 6. This CDR3 contains 14 residues.

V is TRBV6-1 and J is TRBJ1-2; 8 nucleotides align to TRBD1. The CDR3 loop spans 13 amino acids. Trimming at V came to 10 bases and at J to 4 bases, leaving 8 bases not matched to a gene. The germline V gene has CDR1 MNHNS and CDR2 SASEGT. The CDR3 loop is CATADRAGYGYTF. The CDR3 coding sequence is TGTGCCACAGCGGACAGGGCGGGCTATGGCTACACCTTC.

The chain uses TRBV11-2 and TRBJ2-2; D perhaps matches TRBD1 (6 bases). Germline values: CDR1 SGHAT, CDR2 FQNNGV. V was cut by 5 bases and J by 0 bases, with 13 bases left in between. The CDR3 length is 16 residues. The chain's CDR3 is CASSTWGQANTGELFF. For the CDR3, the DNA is TGTGCCAGCAGCACGTGGGGACAAGCGAACACCGGGGAGCTGTTTTTT.

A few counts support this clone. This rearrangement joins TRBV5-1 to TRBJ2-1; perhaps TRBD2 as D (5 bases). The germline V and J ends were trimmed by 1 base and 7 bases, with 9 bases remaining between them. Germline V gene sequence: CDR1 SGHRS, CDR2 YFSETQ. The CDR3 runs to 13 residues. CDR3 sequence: CASSLIEGNEQFF. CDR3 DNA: TGCGCCAGCAGCTTGATCGAGGGTAATGAGCAGTTCTTC.